In this sample, the clone carrying this T cell receptor (beta chain) turned up once. What it recognizes is unknown. This sample is drawn from a study of identifying expanded T cells in peripheral blood. During the collection period, no donor immune events like infections were recorded. Whole-study findings and limits: Across healthy donors, higher total template counts meant significantly greater approximately two-week count variance. About 1.2 clones differed between technical replicates, versus approximately 16 and 19 over time.

V was pared by 6 bases and J by 4 bases, with 16 bases between. The CDR3 is made up of 14 amino acids. Germline V gene lookup returns CDR1 MNHEY and CDR2 SVGAGI. Using immunoSEQ multiplex PCR, the repertoire was profiled, and TCRdb retains in-frame clones only, with some absent. The repertoire holds 50,000 to 60,000 clones, with about 83% as singletons. The chain carries TRBV6-5 and TRBJ2-7; D gene ambiguous. The sequenced sample consisted of blood. The origin of this receptor is a person aged 18 to 75 in good health. CDR3 DNA sequence: TGTGCCAGCAGCGAACTTGGACCTCCGTACGAGCAGTACGTC. Protein product: CASSELGPPYEQYV.